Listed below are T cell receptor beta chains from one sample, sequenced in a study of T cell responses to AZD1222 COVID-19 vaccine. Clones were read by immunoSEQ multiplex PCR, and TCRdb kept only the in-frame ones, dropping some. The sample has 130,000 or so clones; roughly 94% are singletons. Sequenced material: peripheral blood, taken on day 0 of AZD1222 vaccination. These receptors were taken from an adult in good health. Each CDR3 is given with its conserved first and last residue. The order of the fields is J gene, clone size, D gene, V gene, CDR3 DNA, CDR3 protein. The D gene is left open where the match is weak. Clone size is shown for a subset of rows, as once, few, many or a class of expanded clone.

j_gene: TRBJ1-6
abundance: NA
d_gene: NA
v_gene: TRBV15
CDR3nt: TGTGCCACCGCATCACGCTCCTATAATTCACCCCTCCACTTT
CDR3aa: CATASRSYNSPLHF

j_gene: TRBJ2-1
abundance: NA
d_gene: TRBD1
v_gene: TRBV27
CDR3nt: TGTGCCAGCAGTTCCTCGGGACAGGGCGCTTACAATGAGCAGTTCTTC
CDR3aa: CASSSSGQGAYNEQFF

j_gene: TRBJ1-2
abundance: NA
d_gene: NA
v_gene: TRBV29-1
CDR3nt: TGCAGCGTTCGGACAGTTAACTATGGCTACACCTTC
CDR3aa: CSVRTVNYGYTF

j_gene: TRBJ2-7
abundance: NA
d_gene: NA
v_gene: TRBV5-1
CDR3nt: TGCGCCAGCAGCTCCGCCGCCGGAACGGGTTTGAACGAGCAGTACTTC
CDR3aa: CASSSAAGTGLNEQYF

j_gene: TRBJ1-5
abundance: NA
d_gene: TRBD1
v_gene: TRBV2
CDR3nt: TGTGCCAGCAGGGGACAGGCACATAGCAATCAGCCCCAGCATTTT
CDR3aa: CASRGQAHSNQPQHF

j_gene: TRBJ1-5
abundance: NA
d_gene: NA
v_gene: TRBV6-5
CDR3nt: TGTGCCAGCACTCCGGGACGTGAAGGCAATCAGCCCCAGCATTTT
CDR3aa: CASTPGREGNQPQHF

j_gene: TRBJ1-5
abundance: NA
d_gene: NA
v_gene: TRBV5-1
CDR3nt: TGCGCCAGCAGCTTGTCGGGGCAGCCCAATCAGCCCCAGCATTTT
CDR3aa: CASSLSGQPNQPQHF

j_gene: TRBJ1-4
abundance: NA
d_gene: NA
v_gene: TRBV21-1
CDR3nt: TGTGCCAGCAGCAAAGCAGGCAGAGTCCCAATTAATGAAAAACTGTTTTTT
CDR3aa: CASSKAGRVPINEKLFF

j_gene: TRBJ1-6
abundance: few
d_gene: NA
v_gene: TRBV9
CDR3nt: TGTGCCAGCAGCGTTGGACATACCAATTCACCCCTCCACTTT
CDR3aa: CASSVGHTNSPLHF

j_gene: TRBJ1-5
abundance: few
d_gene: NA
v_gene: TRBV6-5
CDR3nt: TGTGCCAGCAGTTCGCGGACAGATCTTCAGCCCCAGCATTTT
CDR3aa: CASSSRTDLQPQHF

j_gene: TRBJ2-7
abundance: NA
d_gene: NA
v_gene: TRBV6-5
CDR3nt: TGTGCCAGCAGTCCCCGCTCCTACGAGCAGTACTTC
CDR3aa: CASSPRSYEQYF

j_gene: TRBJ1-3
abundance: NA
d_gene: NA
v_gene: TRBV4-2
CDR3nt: TGTGCCAGCAGCCAACCTAGGTCGGGGACTTCTGGAAACACCATATATTTT
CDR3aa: CASSQPRSGTSGNTIYF

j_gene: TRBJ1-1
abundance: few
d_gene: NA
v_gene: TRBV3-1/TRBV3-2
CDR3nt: TGTGCCAGCAGCCTCGAGGGTACTGAAGCTTTCTTT
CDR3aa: CASSLEGTEAFF

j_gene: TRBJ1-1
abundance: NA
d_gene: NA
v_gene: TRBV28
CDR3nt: TGTGCCAGCAGTTTATATCGGGGGGCGAAGACTGAAGCTTTCTTT
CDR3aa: CASSLYRGAKTEAFF

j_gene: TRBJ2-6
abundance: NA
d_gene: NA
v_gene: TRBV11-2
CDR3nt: TGTGCCAGCAGCTTAGGGCAGGGTACTGGGGCCAACGTCCTGACTTTC
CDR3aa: CASSLGQGTGANVLTF

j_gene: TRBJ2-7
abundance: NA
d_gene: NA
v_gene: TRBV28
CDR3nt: TGTGCCAGCAGTTTAGCGGGTAGCGCCTCCCCTGGTGGGCAGTACTTC
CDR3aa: CASSLAGSASPGGQYF

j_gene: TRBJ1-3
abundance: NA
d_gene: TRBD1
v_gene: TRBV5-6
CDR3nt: TGTGCCAGCAGCTACGGGCCACAGGGGTCGGGTGGAAACACCATATATTTT
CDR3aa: CASSYGPQGSGGNTIYF

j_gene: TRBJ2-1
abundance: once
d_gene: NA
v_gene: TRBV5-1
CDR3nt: TGCGCCAGCAGCTCCAGCGTTGGCTCCTCTTTCAATGAGCAGTTCTTC
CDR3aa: CASSSSVGSSFNEQFF

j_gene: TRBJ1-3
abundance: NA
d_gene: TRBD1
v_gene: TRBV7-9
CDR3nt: TGTGCCAGCAGCCAACCGGGACAGGCCTTTACGAGGGGAAACACCATATATTTT
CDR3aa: CASSQPGQAFTRGNTIYF

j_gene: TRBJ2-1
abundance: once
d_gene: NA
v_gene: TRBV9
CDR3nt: TGTGCCAGCAGCGTGCAGGGGTTTAGGGACAATGAGCAGTTCTTC
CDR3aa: CASSVQGFRDNEQFF

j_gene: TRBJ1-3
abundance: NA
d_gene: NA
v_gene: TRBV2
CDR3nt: TGTGCCAGCAGCATTCGGTTCCCTCTCTCTGGAAACACCATATATTTT
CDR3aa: CASSIRFPLSGNTIYF

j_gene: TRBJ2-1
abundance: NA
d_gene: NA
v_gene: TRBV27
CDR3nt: TGTGCCAGCAGTGTCGGGGCGAGCTCCTACAATGAGCAGTTCTTC
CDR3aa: CASSVGASSYNEQFF

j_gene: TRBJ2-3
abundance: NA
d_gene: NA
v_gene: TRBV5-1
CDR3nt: TGCGCCAGCAGGCAGGCTCCCACAGATACGCAGTATTTT
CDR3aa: CASRQAPTDTQYF

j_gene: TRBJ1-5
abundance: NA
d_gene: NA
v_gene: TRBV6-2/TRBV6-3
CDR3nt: TGTGCCAGCAGTTCCAACTCCAATCAGCCCCAGCATTTT
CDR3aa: CASSSNSNQPQHF

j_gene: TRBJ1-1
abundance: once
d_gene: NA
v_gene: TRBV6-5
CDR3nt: TGTGCCAGCAGTTACTCCAGGTTAGGGAACAGCGAGGCTTTCTTT
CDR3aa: CASSYSRLGNSEAFF

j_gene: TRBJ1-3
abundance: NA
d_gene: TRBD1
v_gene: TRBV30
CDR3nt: TGTGCCTCCCGGACAGGGAGCTCTGGAAACACCATATATTTT
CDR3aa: CASRTGSSGNTIYF

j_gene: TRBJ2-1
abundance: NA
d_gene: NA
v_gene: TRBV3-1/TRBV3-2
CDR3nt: TGTGCCAGCAGCCCCCGCCTGGACTTGCCTGAGCAGTTCTTC
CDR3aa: CASSPRLDLPEQFF

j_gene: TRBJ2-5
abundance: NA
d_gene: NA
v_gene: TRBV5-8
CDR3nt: TGTGCCAGCAGCTTGACCCAAGAGACCCAGTACTTC
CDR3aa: CASSLTQETQYF

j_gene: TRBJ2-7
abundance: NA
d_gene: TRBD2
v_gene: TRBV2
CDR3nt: TGTGCCAGCACTCCACCCGCCACGGGGGAGGGCGCCCCCCCCTACGAGCAGTACTTC
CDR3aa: CASTPPATGEGAPPYEQYF

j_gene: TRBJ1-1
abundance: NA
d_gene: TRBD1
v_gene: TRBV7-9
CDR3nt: TGTGCCAGCAGCCCGGACAGGCTTGAAGCTTTCTTT
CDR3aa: CASSPDRLEAFF

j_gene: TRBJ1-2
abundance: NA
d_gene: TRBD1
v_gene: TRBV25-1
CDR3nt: TGTGCCAGCAGTGAATATCTTCGGACAGGGTACTATGGCTACACCTTC
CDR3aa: CASSEYLRTGYYGYTF

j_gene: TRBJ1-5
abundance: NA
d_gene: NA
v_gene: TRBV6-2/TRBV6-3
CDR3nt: TGTGCCAGCAGTTCGACAGGACGCCCGGGTCAGCATTTT
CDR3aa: CASSSTGRPGQHF

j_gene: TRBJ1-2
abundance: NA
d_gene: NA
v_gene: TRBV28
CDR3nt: TGTGCCAGCAGTTTAAAGGAGCGCATACACACCTTC
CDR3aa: CASSLKERIHTF

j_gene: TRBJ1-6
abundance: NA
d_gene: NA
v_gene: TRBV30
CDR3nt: TGTGCCTGGAGTGTATTCCAGGGACTGTCGTCACCCCTCCACTTT
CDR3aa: CAWSVFQGLSSPLHF

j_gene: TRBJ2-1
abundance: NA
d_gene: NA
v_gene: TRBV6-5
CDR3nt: TGTGCCAGCAGTTACGGGGCTCACAATGAGCAGTTCTTC
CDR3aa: CASSYGAHNEQFF

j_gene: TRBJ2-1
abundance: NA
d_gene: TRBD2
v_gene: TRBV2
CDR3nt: TGTGCCAGCAGCCTAGGGCTAGCGGGAGGAACGTACAATGAGCAGTTCTTC
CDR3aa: CASSLGLAGGTYNEQFF

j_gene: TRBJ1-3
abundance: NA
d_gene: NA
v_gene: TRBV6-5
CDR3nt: TGTGCCAGCAGTCCCCGGCCTAACACCATATATTTT
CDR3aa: CASSPRPNTIYF

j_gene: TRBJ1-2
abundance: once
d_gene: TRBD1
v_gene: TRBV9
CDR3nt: TGTGCCAGCAGCACCGAGACAGGGGAGGGGTATGGCTACACCTTC
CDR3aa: CASSTETGEGYGYTF

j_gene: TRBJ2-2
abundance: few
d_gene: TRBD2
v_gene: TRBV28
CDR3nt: TGTGCCAGCAGCAGACTAGCGGGACACACCGGGGAGCTGTTTTTT
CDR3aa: CASSRLAGHTGELFF

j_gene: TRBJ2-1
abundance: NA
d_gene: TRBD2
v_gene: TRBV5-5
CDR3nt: TGTGCCAGCAGCTTGGCCGTGGTAGCGGGACAGTTCTTC
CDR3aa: CASSLAVVAGQFF

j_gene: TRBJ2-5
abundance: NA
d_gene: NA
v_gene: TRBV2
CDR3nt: TGTGCCAGCCGGACGGACGAAGAGACCCAGTACTTC
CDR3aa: CASRTDEETQYF

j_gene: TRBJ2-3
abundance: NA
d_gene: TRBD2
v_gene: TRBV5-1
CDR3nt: TGCGCCAGCAGCGGGGGGGTGACAGGCACAGATACGCAGTATTTT
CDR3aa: CASSGGVTGTDTQYF

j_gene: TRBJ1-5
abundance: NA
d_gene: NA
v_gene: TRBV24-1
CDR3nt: TGTGCCACCAGTGATTCTTCAGGTTATCAGCCCCAGCATTTT
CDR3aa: CATSDSSGYQPQHF

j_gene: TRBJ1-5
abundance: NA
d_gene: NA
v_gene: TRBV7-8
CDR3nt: TGTGCCAGCAGCACGCGCAATCAGCCCCAGCATTTT
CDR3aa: CASSTRNQPQHF